This TCR beta chain was recorded in a study of cytomegalovirus exposure and HLA in healthy donors. Germline CDR1 is LNHDA and CDR2 is SQIVND (reference sequence). V lost 5 bases and J 8 bases, leaving 10 bases between the germline ends. The CDR3 runs to 12 residues. On this clone itself: As yet, its antigen is unknown.

The PCR ran on 60 Vbeta and 13 Jbeta primers. The data were produced by immunoSEQ multiplex PCR, yet TCRdb's version contains in-frame clones alone and is incomplete. Found here are over 75,000 clones, 75% to 80% of them singletons; the top ten hold 6%. General study points: The authors excluded some V segments, including TRBV6-2 and TRBV6-3, as indistinguishable. Association of a missense DCLRE1C variant with TCR beta V- and J-gene trimming was reported in a later analysis. Near-uniform donor sequencing depth was presumed by presence/absence analyses.

All the people who gave samples were healthy bone marrow donors. Sequences were obtained from PBMCs. This chain links TRBV19 with TRBJ1-5, with D perhaps TRBD1 (5 bases). The sequence came from a female donor in good health and CMV-seronegative. The CDR3 bases are TGTGCCAGTAGTCGGGGGAGGGAGCCCCAGCATTTT. Translation gives CASSRGREPQHF. The variable domain in full, completed from reference TRBV19 and TRBJ1-5, reads DGGITQSPKYLFRKEGQNVTLSCEQNLNHDAMYWYRQDPGQGLRLIYYSQIVNDFQKGDIAEGYSVSREKKESFPLTVTSAQKNPTAFYLCASSRGREPQHFGDGTRLSIL.